Listed below are T cell receptor beta chains from one sample, sequenced in a study of T cell responses to AZD1222 COVID-19 vaccine. Data came from immunoSEQ multiplex PCR; TCRdb stores just in-frame clones and leaves some out. The sample holds roughly 70,000 clones, 80% seen once. Here the sequenced sample was peripheral blood, taken 28 days after the second AZD1222 dose. All receptors come from an adult who received the AZD1222 COVID-19 vaccine. CDR3s include the opening cysteine and the closing phenylalanine or tryptophan. The order of the fields is clone size, V gene, J gene, D gene, CDR3 protein, CDR3 DNA. D genes are given only for firm matches. For some rows the clone size is stated as once, few or many, or as a class when expanded; others skip it.

NA	TRBV6-4	TRBJ2-1	TRBD2	CASSDSGTSNEQFF	TGTGCCAGCAGTGACTCGGGGACTAGCAATGAGCAGTTCTTC
once	TRBV25-1	TRBJ1-1	TRBD1	CASSEEGAVTEAFF	TGTGCCAGCAGTGAAGAGGGGGCAGTCACTGAAGCTTTCTTT
few	TRBV6-5	TRBJ1-3	NA	CASSYSRGSGNTIYF	TGTGCCAGCAGTTACTCCAGGGGCAGTGGAAACACCATATATTTT
few	TRBV7-9	TRBJ2-1	NA	CASRISGNEQFF	TGTGCCAGCAGGATAAGCGGCAATGAGCAGTTCTTC
NA	TRBV6-1	TRBJ1-2	NA	CASSELGGRNRYTF	TGTGCCAGCAGTGAACTAGGAGGGAGGAATCGCTACACCTTC
NA	TRBV10-1	TRBJ2-5	NA	CASSEGSGETQYF	TGCGCCAGCAGTGAGGGGTCAGGGGAGACCCAGTACTTC
few	TRBV23-1	TRBJ1-5	NA	CASSQYARNQPQHF	TGCGCCAGCAGTCAATATGCGAGAAATCAGCCCCAGCATTTT
NA	TRBV6-2/TRBV6-3	TRBJ2-1	NA	CASSYDLFRSSYNEQFF	TGTGCCAGCAGTTACGATTTATTTAGGAGCTCCTACAATGAGCAGTTCTTC
NA	TRBV9	TRBJ2-7	TRBD2	CASSPRLADPYEQYF	TGTGCCAGCAGCCCCCGACTAGCGGACCCCTACGAGCAGTACTTC
NA	TRBV5-6	TRBJ2-7	TRBD1	CASSSGTGNYEQYF	TGTGCCAGCAGCTCGGGGACAGGGAACTACGAGCAGTACTTC
NA	TRBV7-2	TRBJ2-3	TRBD2	CASSFSGGADTQYF	TGTGCCAGCAGCTTTAGCGGGGGGGCAGATACGCAGTATTTT
NA	TRBV5-4	TRBJ2-1	TRBD1	CASRQDTGEFF	TGTGCCAGCAGACAGGACACAGGGGAGTTCTTC
once	TRBV7-8	TRBJ2-2	NA	CASSLGWGNSNTGELFF	TGTGCCAGCAGCTTAGGGTGGGGCAACTCGAACACCGGGGAGCTGTTTTTT
NA	TRBV7-2	TRBJ2-3	NA	CASSLGIDSDTQYF	TGTGCCAGCAGCTTAGGGATAGACTCGGATACGCAGTATTTT
NA	TRBV7-9	TRBJ1-5	NA	CASSLDYQPQHF	TGTGCCAGCAGCTTGGACTATCAGCCCCAGCATTTT
NA	TRBV27	TRBJ2-5	NA	CASSLSRWDTNLNF	TGTGCCAGCAGTTTATCACGTTGGGACACCAATTTGAACTTC
NA	TRBV3-1/TRBV3-2	TRBJ1-6	NA	CASSQQGFGSPLHF	TGTGCCAGCAGCCAACAGGGCTTTGGTTCACCCCTCCACTTT
NA	TRBV3-1/TRBV3-2	TRBJ2-3	TRBD2	CASSQPGLVVPDTQYF	TGTGCCAGCAGCCAGCCGGGACTAGTTGTTCCAGATACGCAGTATTTT
NA	TRBV4-3	TRBJ2-3	TRBD2	CASSKGTSGGADTQYF	TGCGCCAGCAGCAAAGGGACTAGCGGGGGGGCAGATACGCAGTATTTT
NA	TRBV13	TRBJ2-7	NA	CASSFRGGPPYEQYF	TGTGCCAGCAGCTTCCGCGGGGGCCCCCCCTACGAGCAGTACTTC
once	TRBV5-6	TRBJ1-5	NA	CASSLSITQEDQPQHF	TGTGCCAGCAGCTTGAGTATCACGCAGGAGGACCAGCCCCAGCATTTT
NA	TRBV30	TRBJ2-6	NA	CACHRGANVLTF	TGTGCCTGTCATCGTGGGGCCAACGTCCTGACTTTC
NA	TRBV12-3/TRBV12-4	TRBJ1-6	NA	CASTSDLGSPLHF	TGTGCCAGCACGTCCGATCTTGGCTCACCCCTCCACTTT
few	TRBV20-1	TRBJ1-1	NA	CSAPVWGEAFF	TGCAGTGCCCCGGTATGGGGTGAAGCTTTCTTT
NA	TRBV9	TRBJ2-5	TRBD1	CASSGGQPQETQYF	TGTGCCAGCAGCGGGGGACAGCCCCAAGAGACCCAGTACTTC
NA	TRBV7-8	TRBJ1-4	NA	CASSSGSGWDEKLFF	TGTGCCAGCAGCTCCGGGTCGGGGTGGGATGAAAAACTGTTTTTT
NA	TRBV2	TRBJ1-1	NA	CASMQGMNTEAFF	TGTGCCAGCATGCAGGGAATGAACACTGAAGCTTTCTTT
NA	TRBV24-1	TRBJ2-1	TRBD1	CATSDPDRGLCFF	TGTGCCACCAGTGACCCCGACAGGGGACTGTGTTTCTTC
NA	TRBV10-3	TRBJ1-1	TRBD1	CAISPGTGEPEAFF	TGTGCCATCAGCCCCGGGACAGGGGAACCTGAAGCTTTCTTT
NA	TRBV7-9	TRBJ2-3	NA	CASSLGLAAGTDTQYF	TGTGCCAGCAGCCTAGGTCTGGCGGCCGGCACAGATACGCAGTATTTT
few	TRBV6-2/TRBV6-3	TRBJ2-7	TRBD2	CASSKGGTSGLEQYF	TGTGCCAGCAGTAAAGGAGGGACTAGCGGTCTCGAGCAGTACTTC
NA	TRBV7-9	TRBJ2-7	NA	CASSPKVRISYEQYF	TGTGCCAGCAGTCCCAAGGTACGGATCTCCTACGAGCAGTACTTC
NA	TRBV28	TRBJ1-3	NA	CGQGNTIYF	TGTGGTCAGGGGAACACCATATATTTT
few	TRBV7-9	TRBJ2-6	NA	CASSATRFDRATGANVLTF	TGTGCCAGCAGCGCCACGCGGTTCGATCGGGCGACTGGGGCCAACGTCCTGACTTTC
NA	TRBV19	TRBJ2-7	TRBD1	CASSGTGPYEQYF	TGTGCCAGTAGTGGGACAGGGCCCTACGAGCAGTACTTC
NA	TRBV7-7	TRBJ2-2	NA	CASSLAGPQRPRGNTGELFF	TGTGCTAGCAGCTTAGCCGGGCCTCAAAGGCCCCGGGGAAACACCGGGGAGCTGTTTTTT
NA	TRBV3-1/TRBV3-2	TRBJ2-2	NA	CASSLRAYTGELFF	TGTGCCAGCAGCCTAAGGGCTTACACCGGGGAGCTGTTTTTT
NA	TRBV4-3	TRBJ1-2	TRBD1	CASSQTGGATVFNYGYTF	TGCGCCAGCAGCCAAACAGGGGGAGCAACCGTCTTTAACTATGGCTACACCTTC
few	TRBV7-2	TRBJ1-4	TRBD1	CASSSYLGQGDEKLFF	TGTGCCAGCAGCTCATACCTGGGACAGGGGGATGAAAAACTGTTTTTT
NA	TRBV6-5	TRBJ1-2	NA	CASSTRTELGGYTF	TGTGCCAGCAGTACGCGGACCGAGCTAGGCGGCTACACCTTC
NA	TRBV19	TRBJ1-1	NA	CASKAVGYTEAFF	TGTGCCAGTAAGGCCGTTGGGTACACTGAAGCTTTCTTT
NA	TRBV12-3/TRBV12-4	TRBJ1-1	NA	CASTNYRNTEAFF	TGTGCCAGCACCAACTACAGGAACACTGAAGCTTTCTTT
NA	TRBV19	TRBJ1-5	TRBD1	CASTHIQGAGDQPQHF	TGTGCCAGTACCCATATACAGGGGGCTGGTGATCAGCCCCAGCATTTT
NA	TRBV23-1	TRBJ2-1	NA	CASTIRDTYNEQFF	TGCGCCAGCACAATCCGGGACACTTACAATGAGCAGTTCTTC
NA	TRBV2	TRBJ2-7	NA	CASSADPAHSYEQYF	TGTGCCAGCAGTGCGGACCCAGCCCACTCCTACGAGCAGTACTTC
NA	TRBV7-8	TRBJ1-2	NA	CASSRPQRDGYTF	TGTGCCAGCAGCCGACCCCAGAGAGATGGCTACACCTTC
NA	TRBV29-1	TRBJ1-1	NA	CSAPRGMAMNTEAFF	TGCAGCGCCCCAAGAGGGATGGCAATGAACACTGAAGCTTTCTTT
NA	TRBV5-8	TRBJ1-2	NA	CASSLVQGYGYTF	TGTGCCAGCAGCCTTGTTCAAGGTTATGGCTACACCTTC
NA	TRBV2	TRBJ1-1	TRBD1	CASSGGTAWGTEAFF	TGTGCCAGCAGTGGGGGGACAGCGTGGGGCACTGAAGCTTTCTTT
NA	TRBV16	TRBJ1-1	NA	CASSRAGSTEAFF	TGTGCCAGCAGCCGTGCAGGGAGCACTGAAGCTTTCTTT
NA	TRBV10-2	TRBJ1-2	NA	CASSDQGWSGYTF	TGCGCCAGCAGTGATCAGGGCTGGAGCGGCTACACCTTC
NA	TRBV6-2/TRBV6-3	TRBJ2-3	NA	CASSPRKSTDTQYF	TGTGCCAGCAGCCCCCGGAAGAGCACAGATACGCAGTATTTT
NA	TRBV7-9	TRBJ2-7	TRBD1	CASSLVTGTYEQYF	TGTGCCAGCAGCTTAGTGACAGGGACCTACGAGCAGTACTTC